This TCR beta chain came from a study of shared clonotypes between healthy human individuals. Regarding the study as a whole: Several donors shared around 5.1% of their naive CD4 clonotypes. Naive subsets typically showed greater estimated richness than memory subsets. Clonotypes shared by all four donors outscored non-shared clonotypes in generation probability.

CDR3 length: 14 amino acids. V shed 1 base, J shed 4 bases, and the junction held 1 base outside the gene matches. Germline lookup yields CDR1 SEHNR and CDR2 FQNEAQ (reference sequence). Repertoires were generated with immunoSEQ multiplex PCR, while TCRdb's copy carries only in-frame clones and drops some. The sample contains some 2,500,000 clones, 92% of which appear only once. About this clone: Its antigen is not known. Other DNA sequences from this sample encode an identical CDR3 as well.

This chain links TRBV7-9 with TRBJ1-2; TRBD1 agrees at 9 bases. This sequence originates from a man in his late teens or twenties in good health. Some clones in this sample may be carry-over from other donors' samples. The sequenced material came from naive CD4+ T cells from PBMCs. The subset: CD45RA+ positively selected. Here the CDR3 DNA reads TGTGCCAGCAGCTTAGGGGGACAGGGCTATGGCTACACCTTC. Translation: CASSLGGQGYGYTF.